This is a list of T cell receptor beta chains from one sample in a study of T cells in Graves' hyperthyroidism and ophthalmopathy. TCRdb re-derived calls from the multiplex PCR reads in MiXCR, one entry per CDR3 protein. The data show roughly 420,000 distinct CDR3 sequences, around 13% seen once. Sequencing was carried out using blood. The receptors were gathered from a woman in her late teens or twenties with Graves' hyperthyroidism. Each CDR3 is given with its conserved first and last residue. The D gene is left open where the match is weak. For some rows the clone size is stated as once, few or many, or as a class when expanded; others skip it.

few	TRBD2	TRBJ2-7	TRBV6-2/TRBV6-3	TGTGCCAGCAGTTACGTAGCGGGACTACTATCCTACGAGCAGTACTTC	CASSYVAGLLSYEQYF
few	NA	TRBJ2-2	TRBV28	TGTGCCAGCAGTTTTCCGGGAACCGGGGAGCTGTTTTTT	CASSFPGTGELFF
once	NA	TRBJ1-1	TRBV5-1	TGCGCCAGCAGCTGGGGGCCCGGTCCTGAAGCTTTCTTT	CASSWGPGPEAFF
many	TRBD1	TRBJ2-1	TRBV28	TGTGCCAGCAGTCTCCGGGACAGGCAAATCGGTGAGCAGTTCTTC	CASSLRDRQIGEQFF
many	NA	TRBJ2-4	TRBV28	TGTGCCAGCAGCGGGGTGGTAGCCAAAAACATTCAGTACTTC	CASSGVVAKNIQYF
NA	TRBD2	TRBJ2-7	TRBV9	TGTGCCAGCAGCGTAGGTGGTAGCGGGAGGGTCGAGCAGTACTTC	CASSVGGSGRVEQYF
many	NA	TRBJ2-2	TRBV6-6	TGTGCCAGCAGTTACTCGAAGGACGGGGAGCTGTTTTTT	CASSYSKDGELFF
few	NA	TRBJ2-5	TRBV12-3/TRBV12-4	TGTGCCAGCAGTTTAGATTTGAGGCAAGAGACCCAGTACTTC	CASSLDLRQETQYF
many	NA	TRBJ1-5	TRBV7-2	TGTGCCAGCAGCTTTGGAGGGGGGATCAATCAGCCCCAGCATTTT	CASSFGGGINQPQHF
many	NA	TRBJ2-1	TRBV28	TGTGCCAGCAGTTCCACGGGAATCGAGCAGTTCTTC	CASSSTGIEQFF
NA	NA	TRBJ1-1	TRBV6-2/TRBV6-3	TGTGCCAGTCAGGCAGGGTTGGCCACTGAAGCTTTCTTT	CASQAGLATEAFF
NA	TRBD1	TRBJ1-5	TRBV27	TGTGCCAGCAGTTTTAAGGTAACGACAGGGCGCCGTAATCAGCCCCAGCATTTT	CASSFKVTTGRRNQPQHF
many	TRBD1	TRBJ2-7	TRBV30	TGTGCCTGGAGTGTGTCACAGGGGTACGAGCAGTACTTC	CAWSVSQGYEQYF
NA	NA	TRBJ1-1	TRBV15	TGTGCCGCCGCCTTCTCGGAGGGGTTAGTAGGAGCTTTCTTT	CAAAFSEGLVGAFF
few	NA	TRBJ1-1	TRBV29-1	TGCAGCGTTGAACAGGTCGCTGAAGCTTTCTTT	CSVEQVAEAFF
NA	NA	TRBJ1-2	TRBV13	TGTACCAGCAGCTTAGGTCTCGGGGGGGACTATGGCTACACCTTC	CTSSLGLGGDYGYTF
few	TRBD2	TRBJ2-1	TRBV30	TGTGCCTGGACGGGGACTAGCGGATACAATGAGCAGTTCTTC	CAWTGTSGYNEQFF
few	TRBD1	TRBJ2-5	TRBV20-1	TGCAGTGCTAGCCGAGGGACAGAGCCTCAAGAGACCCAGTACTTC	CSASRGTEPQETQYF
NA	NA	TRBJ1-5	TRBV28	TGTGCCAGCAGTTTATCTGGTCGGGGGGCTAATCAGCCCCAGCATTTT	CASSLSGRGANQPQHF
few	NA	TRBJ1-2	TRBV5-4	TGTGCCAGCGGGCCAGCCGTTGTCAACTATGGCTACACCTTC	CASGPAVVNYGYTF
NA	TRBD1	TRBJ1-6	TRBV27	TGTGCCTGCAGTTCCCCGCGGACAGGGGGTCTTACAACCCGACAAACCCTACCCCTCCACTTT	CACSSPRTGGLTTRQTLPLHF
few	NA	TRBJ1-2	TRBV4-3	TGCGCCAGCAGCCAAGATCTCTGGGGGATCTATGGCTACACCTTC	CASSQDLWGIYGYTF
many	TRBD2	TRBJ2-1	TRBV6-2/TRBV6-3	TGTGCCAGCAGTTACTCTAGCGGGAGATTCTATGAGCAGTTCTTC	CASSYSSGRFYEQFF
many	NA	TRBJ1-1	TRBV27	TGTGCCAGCAGTATAGTTTCGGGACCGACTGAAGCTTTCTTT	CASSIVSGPTEAFF
few	TRBD2	TRBJ2-7	TRBV19	TGTGCCAGTAGTAGCGGGAGGGTCTCCTACGAGCAGTACTTC	CASSSGRVSYEQYF
many	TRBD1	TRBJ2-7	TRBV28	TGTGCCAGCAGTGGACAGGGTATGAGCTACGAGCAGTACTTC	CASSGQGMSYEQYF
NA	TRBD2	TRBJ2-1	TRBV4-2	TGTGCCAGCAGCCAAGATAGCGGAGAGCGGGAGTTCGATGAGCAGTTCTTC	CASSQDSGEREFDEQFF
few	NA	TRBJ2-7	TRBV29-1	TGCAGCGTTGAAGTTAGTGGCGGTTACTACGAGCAGTACTTC	CSVEVSGGYYEQYF
many	TRBD1	TRBJ1-1	TRBV2	TGTGCCAGCAGGGTAGGGGGCGCGGGGAACACTGAAGCTTTCTTT	CASRVGGAGNTEAFF
many	NA	TRBJ1-1	TRBV7-9	TGTGCCAGCAGCTTATGGACTGACACTGAAGCTTTCTTT	CASSLWTDTEAFF
many	NA	TRBJ2-3	TRBV30	TGTGCCTGGAGTGGCGGACCCTTCACAGATACGCAGTATTTT	CAWSGGPFTDTQYF
many	TRBD2	TRBJ2-1	TRBV3-1	TGTGCCAGCAGCCATTGGACTAGCGGGAGAGTCAATGAGCAGTTCTTC	CASSHWTSGRVNEQFF